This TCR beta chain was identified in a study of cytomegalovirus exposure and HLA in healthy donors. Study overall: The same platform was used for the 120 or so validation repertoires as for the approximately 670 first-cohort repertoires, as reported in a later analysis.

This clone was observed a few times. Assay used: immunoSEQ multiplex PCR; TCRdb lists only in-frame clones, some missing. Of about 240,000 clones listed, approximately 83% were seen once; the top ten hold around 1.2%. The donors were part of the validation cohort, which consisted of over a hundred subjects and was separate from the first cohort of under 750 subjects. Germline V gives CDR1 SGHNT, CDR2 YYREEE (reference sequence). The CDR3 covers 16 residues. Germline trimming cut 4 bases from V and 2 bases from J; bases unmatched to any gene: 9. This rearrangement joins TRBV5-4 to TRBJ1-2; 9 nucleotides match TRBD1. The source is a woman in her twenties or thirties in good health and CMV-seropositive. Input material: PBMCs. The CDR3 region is CASSRPGQGGNYGYTF. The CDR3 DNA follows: TGTGCCAGCAGCCGGCCGGGACAGGGAGGGAACTATGGCTACACCTTC. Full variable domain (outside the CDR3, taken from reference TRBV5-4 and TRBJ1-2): ETGVTQSPTHLIKTRGQQVTLRCSSQSGHNTVSWYQQALGQGPQFIFQYYREEENGRGNFPPRFSGLQFPNYSSELNVNALELDDSALYLCASSRPGQGGNYGYTFGSGTRLTVV.